The next 2 T cell receptor beta chains were all read from a single sample in a study of blood T cells in healthy people across ages. Combining a sample-barcoded 5' primer with a J-beta primer mix, a second PCR ran for about 7 to 12 cycles. MiXCR, applied by TCRdb to the 5' RACE reads, yields one record per CDR3 protein. Among fewer than 1.5 million distinct CDR3 sequences listed, approximately 42% were seen once. Material: blood. Receptors were obtained from a woman younger than 35 in good health.

The chain links TRBV20-1 to TRBJ2-3; TRBD2 matches 12 bases. The ends lost 1 base at V and 5 bases at J; junction bases unmatched: 10. The CDR3 has 17 residues. Germline CDR1 reads DFQATT; CDR2 reads SNEGSKA (reference sequence). CDR3 residues: CSARGRAPSGGGDTQYF. CDR3 DNA: TGCAGTGCTAGAGGACGGGCCCCTAGCGGGGGGGGAGATACGCAGTATTTT.

This chain uses TRBV4-1 with TRBJ2-5, with TRBD1 matching over 8 bases. Per the germline V gene, CDR1 is MGHRA and CDR2 is YSYEKL. This CDR3 comprises 14 residues. V was pared by 3 bases and J by 11 bases, with 11 bases of the junction left unmatched. The CDR3 DNA sequence: TGCGCCAGCAGCCACAGGGACAGGCAGGGAGAGCAGTACTTC. This codes for CASSHRDRQGEQYF.